The entry below describes one TCR beta chain. No antigen is known for it. This sample's treatment: approximately 9-day PBMC culture with coronavirus spike peptide pools or control peptides (ViraFEST assay). During the years 2011-2018, before the COVID-19 pandemic, the unexposed donor's CD4+ T cells were collected. ViraFEST expanded antigen-specific T cells with peptide pools, then sequenced TCRs. The CDR3 is 12 amino acids. Germline loops: CDR1 LNHDA, CDR2 SQIVND (reference sequence). Trimming took off 6 bases at V and 8 bases at J, with 13 bases between the two ends. This record belongs to a study of vaccination and CD4 T cells after COVID-19. Overall study: Median time from COVID diagnosis to post-COVID sampling was over 85 days (35 to 161).

Cultured CD4+ T-cell DNA underwent Oncomine TCR Beta short-read sequencing. TCRdb reanalysed the PCR reads using MiXCR and keeps one entry per CDR3 protein. Of about 7,200 distinct CDR3 sequences listed, 35% to 50% are singletons. The V gene is TRBV19, the J gene TRBJ1-2; the D is unclear. Sequences were obtained from CD4+ T cells from blood, cultured in vitro. The receptor was derived from a human donor in good health. CDR3 DNA sequence: TGTGCCAGTAGCTCCCCTCTCTCGGGCTACACCTTC. Encoded protein: CASSSPLSGYTF.